A single sample gave rise to the 8 T cell receptor beta chains below, sequenced in a study of shared clonotypes between healthy human individuals. Terminally differentiated effector memory CD45RA+ cells were excluded by CCR7 positive selection of CD45RO-negative cells. TCRdb's table, derived via immunoSEQ multiplex PCR, lists solely in-frame clones and lacks some. The table has about 580,000 clones, 95% to 98% seen once. The specimen was naive CD8+ T cells sorted from blood. All receptors derive from a man aged 25-45 years in good health.

The chain recombines TRBV14 with TRBJ2-7, with D hard to call. CDR1 is SGHDN and CDR2 is FVKESK in the germline V gene. V lost 0 bases and J 5 bases, leaving 5 bases between the germline ends. The CDR3 runs 12 residues. CDR3: CASSQDGNEQYF. The CDR3, as DNA: TGTGCCAGCAGCCAAGATGGAAACGAGCAGTACTTC.

This chain links TRBV7-9 with TRBJ1-2, with 7 bases lining up with TRBD1. The germline CDR1 and CDR2 sequences are SEHNR and FQNEAQ (reference sequence). With 5 bases clipped from V and 7 bases from J, the junction kept 16 bases outside the gene matches. The CDR3 contains 16 residues. CDR3: CASSPNLRQGEGGYTF. The DNA for the CDR3 is TGTGCCAGCAGCCCTAACCTCAGACAGGGAGAGGGTGGCTACACCTTC.

The chain recombines TRBV11-2 with TRBJ1-1; D is undetermined. The germline CDR1 and CDR2 sequences are SGHAT and FQNNGV. The germline V and J ends were trimmed by 1 base and 8 bases, with 14 bases remaining between them. This CDR3 region has 14 residues. In DNA form, the CDR3 reads TGTGCCAGCAGCTTAGTCGATAACGGCGTCGAAGCTTTCTTT. This codes for CASSLVDNGVEAFF.

The rearrangement links TRBV7-9 to TRBJ2-5; TRBD1 matches at 7 bases. The CDR3 covers 16 residues. With 5 bases clipped from V and 3 bases from J, the junction kept 12 bases outside the gene matches. Germline-derived CDR1 and CDR2 are SEHNR and FQNEAQ (reference sequence). CDR3 amino acids: CASSTRQGVREETQYF. The CDR3 DNA follows: TGTGCCAGCAGCACTCGACAGGGCGTTAGAGAAGAGACCCAGTACTTC.

This clone was counted once. This sequence joins TRBV11-2 and TRBJ2-7; D call uncertain. CDR1 and CDR2 from the germline V gene are SGHAT and FQNNGV. The CDR3 is 14 residues long. The V gene lost 1 base and the J gene lost 3 bases, with 10 bases spanning the gap. Here the CDR3 reads CASSLVSEDYEQYF. The CDR3, as DNA: TGTGCCAGCAGCTTAGTCTCAGAGGACTACGAGCAGTACTTC.

This clone was observed a single time. The V call is TRBV19, the J call TRBJ1-5; D is uncertain. The CDR3 is made up of 16 amino acids. The ends were cut back, 0 bases at V and 1 base at J, with 10 bases in the middle. The V gene's germline CDR1 is LNHDA and CDR2 SQIVND (reference sequence). The CDR3 bases are TGTGCCAGTAGTATAGATTCGGTAGGGAGCAATCAGCCCCAGCATTTT. It is translated as CASSIDSVGSNQPQHF. The complete variable domain, with remaining parts taken from reference TRBV19 and TRBJ1-5, reads DGGITQSPKYLFRKEGQNVTLSCEQNLNHDAMYWYRQDPGQGLRLIYYSQIVNDFQKGDIAEGYSVSREKKESFPLTVTSAQKNPTAFYLCASSIDSVGSNQPQHFGDGTRLSIL.

Turning to this clone: Additional DNA sequences in this sample encode the identical CDR3. The J gene is TRBJ2-7, the V gene TRBV4-3; 8 nucleotides line up with TRBD2. The CDR3 spans 14 residues. V was pared by 1 base and J by 4 bases, with 3 bases of the junction left unmatched. The germline CDR1 and CDR2 sequences are LGHNA and YSLEER. The CDR3 loop reads CASSQGSGSYEQYF. The DNA for the CDR3 is TGCGCCAGCAGCCAAGGGAGCGGGAGTTACGAGCAGTACTTC.

The rearrangement uses TRBV10-1 and TRBJ2-1; 8 positions match TRBD2. The CDR3 has 15 amino acids. V dropped 4 bases and J dropped 0; count of bases not matched to a gene: 2. The germline gives CDR1 WNHNN, CDR2 SYGVQD (reference sequence). The CDR3 sequence is CASSVSGSSYNEQFF. CDR3 in DNA: TGCGCCAGCAGTGTCAGCGGGAGCTCCTACAATGAGCAGTTCTTC.